The rows below give T cell receptor beta chains drawn from one sample of a study of response to subunit inactivated influenza vaccine. TCRdb re-called the RT-PCR reads through MiXCR, storing one row per CDR3 protein. The sample records over 300,000 distinct CDR3 sequences, around a fifth being singletons. The sequenced sample was PBMCs from blood, obtained approximately 22 months after vaccination. These receptors all come from a man aged 45 to 70 who received an inactivated influenza vaccine. The CDR3 runs from the conserved cysteine through the conserved F or W. A D gene is named only where the DNA matches it firmly. Rows give clone size only sometimes, using once, few, many, or a class for an expanded clone.

cdr3_aa	cdr3_nt	j_call	cdr3_length	clone_size	d_call	v_call
CSALPLQRRVHETQYF	TGCAGTGCTTTACCCCTACAACGGAGGGTTCATGAGACCCAGTACTTC	TRBJ2-5	16	few	.	TRBV20-1
CASSLGGANYGYTF	TGTGCCAGCAGTTTAGGGGGGGCCAACTATGGCTACACCTTC	TRBJ1-2	14	many	.	TRBV7-9
CASSVGGLAGYEQYF	TGTGCCAGCAGCGTAGGGGGACTAGCGGGCTACGAGCAGTACTTC	TRBJ2-7	15	.	TRBD2	TRBV9
CASSVSFSDNSPLHF	TGTGCCAGCAGCGTATCGTTCAGCGATAATTCACCCCTCCACTTT	TRBJ1-6	15	many	.	TRBV9
CASNQGRRISNQPQHF	TGTGCCAGCAACCAAGGACGGAGGATTAGCAATCAGCCCCAGCATTTT	TRBJ1-5	16	.	.	TRBV12-3/TRBV12-4
CASRWTSGRGSYEQYF	TGTGCCAGCCGATGGACTAGCGGGAGAGGATCCTACGAGCAGTACTTC	TRBJ2-7	16	few	TRBD2	TRBV28
CASSLAQLAGGYYEQYF	TGCGCCAGCAGCTTGGCCCAACTAGCGGGAGGTTACTACGAGCAGTACTTC	TRBJ2-7	17	few	TRBD2	TRBV5-1
CASSYSGGTGQPQHF	TGTGCCAGCAGTTACTCAGGGGGGACGGGTCAGCCCCAGCATTTT	TRBJ1-5	15	many	.	TRBV6-2/TRBV6-3
CASSSLFAGENTDTQYF	TGTGCCAGCAGCTCCCTATTTGCGGGAGAGAACACAGATACGCAGTATTTT	TRBJ2-3	17	.	TRBD2	TRBV7-8
CASSSRQSSNYGYTF	TGTGCCAGCAGCAGTCGACAGTCCAGCAACTATGGCTACACCTTC	TRBJ1-2	15	.	.	TRBV7-2
CASSRQGIVFSSYNEQFF	TGTGCCAGCAGTCGACAGGGAATTGTTTTTAGCTCCTACAATGAGCAGTTCTTC	TRBJ2-1	18	.	TRBD1	TRBV11-2
CASSEDRGPTNEKLFF	TGTGCCAGTAGTGAGGACAGGGGCCCAACTAATGAAAAACTGTTTTTT	TRBJ1-4	16	.	TRBD1	TRBV19
CATSDHGQGNQPQHF	TGTGCCACCAGTGACCACGGACAGGGCAATCAGCCCCAGCATTTT	TRBJ1-5	15	.	TRBD1	TRBV24-1
CASSDLNQPQHF	TGTGCCAGCAGTGATTTGAATCAGCCCCAGCATTTT	TRBJ1-5	12	many	.	TRBV6-2/TRBV6-3
CASVLARGQGASGYTF	TGTGCCAGCGTCCTAGCTCGGGGACAGGGGGCCAGCGGCTACACCTTC	TRBJ1-2	16	.	TRBD1	TRBV12-3/TRBV12-4
CASSLGRGEAKNIQYF	TGTGCCAGCAGCTTAGGGCGGGGGGAAGCCAAAAACATTCAGTACTTC	TRBJ2-4	16	.	TRBD2	TRBV7-8
CASSKWPPSFF	TGTGCCAGCAGCAAATGGCCCCCGTCTTTCTTT	TRBJ1-1	11	few	.	TRBV21-1
CASSFSGYTDTQYF	TGTGCCAGCAGTTTCTCCGGGTACACAGATACGCAGTATTTT	TRBJ2-3	14	.	.	TRBV12-3/TRBV12-4
CASSPRTSYNEQFF	TGTGCCAGCAGCCCGCGGACCTCCTACAATGAGCAGTTCTTC	TRBJ2-1	14	many	.	TRBV12-3/TRBV12-4
CSVPASTYNEQFF	TGCAGCGTTCCTGCTAGCACCTACAATGAGCAGTTCTTC	TRBJ2-1	13	few	.	TRBV29-1
CASSTVSDSYQPQHF	TGTGCCAGCAGTACCGTTTCGGACAGCTATCAGCCCCAGCATTTT	TRBJ1-5	15	.	.	TRBV6-1
CASSLLAGGTGELFF	TGTGCCAGCAGTTTGTTAGCGGGAGGGACCGGGGAGCTGTTTTTT	TRBJ2-2	15	.	TRBD2	TRBV28
CASSQERNQGANSGNTIYF	TGCGCCAGCAGCCAAGAGCGTAACCAGGGGGCTAATTCTGGAAACACCATATATTTT	TRBJ1-3	19	.	TRBD1	TRBV4-3
CASSLGGFNTEAFF	TGCGCCAGCAGCTTAGGGGGCTTTAACACTGAAGCTTTCTTT	TRBJ1-1	14	many	TRBD1	TRBV5-1
CASSLVAGTMNTEAFF	TGTGCCAGCAGCTTAGTTGCAGGTACCATGAACACTGAAGCTTTCTTT	TRBJ1-1	16	many	.	TRBV7-6
CASSNTGTRYNEQFF	TGTGCCAGCAGCAACACCGGGACTAGGTACAATGAGCAGTTCTTC	TRBJ2-1	15	few	.	TRBV21-1
CASSLRAGGGPYNEQFF	TGTGCCAGCAGCTTACGGGCCGGCGGGGGGCCGTACAATGAGCAGTTCTTC	TRBJ2-1	17	.	TRBD2	TRBV11-2
CSALSDLETQYF	TGCAGTGCCCTGTCCGATCTAGAGACCCAGTACTTC	TRBJ2-5	12	.	.	TRBV20-1
CASSLSGTGGRGYTF	TGTGCCAGCAGCTTGTCCGGGACAGGGGGTCGTGGCTACACCTTC	TRBJ1-2	15	.	TRBD1	TRBV7-8